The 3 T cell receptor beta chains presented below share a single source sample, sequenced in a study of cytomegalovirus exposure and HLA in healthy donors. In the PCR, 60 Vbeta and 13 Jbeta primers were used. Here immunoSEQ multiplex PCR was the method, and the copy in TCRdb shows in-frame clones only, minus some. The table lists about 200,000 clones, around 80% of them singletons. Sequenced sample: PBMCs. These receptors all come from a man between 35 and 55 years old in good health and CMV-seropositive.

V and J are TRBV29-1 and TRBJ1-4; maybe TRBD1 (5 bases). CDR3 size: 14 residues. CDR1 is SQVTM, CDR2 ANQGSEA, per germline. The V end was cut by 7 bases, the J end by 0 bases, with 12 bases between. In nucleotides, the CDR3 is TGCAGCGGTATGGGGGGAGCAACTAATGAAAAACTGTTTTTT. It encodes CSGMGGATNEKLFF.

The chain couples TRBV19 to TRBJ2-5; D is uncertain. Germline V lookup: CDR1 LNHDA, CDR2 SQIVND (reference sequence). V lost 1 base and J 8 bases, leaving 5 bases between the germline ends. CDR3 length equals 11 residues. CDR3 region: CASSIGPTQYF. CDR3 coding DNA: TGTGCCAGTAGTATAGGGCCTACCCAGTACTTC.

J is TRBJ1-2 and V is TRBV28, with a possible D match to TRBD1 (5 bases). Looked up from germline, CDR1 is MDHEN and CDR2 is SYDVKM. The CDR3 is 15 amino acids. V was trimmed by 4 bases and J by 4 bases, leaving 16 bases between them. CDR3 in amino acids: CASSSPEGATYGYTF. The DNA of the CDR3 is TGTGCCAGCAGTTCCCCCGAAGGGGCGACCTATGGCTACACCTTC.